This TCR beta chain is from a study of blood T cell repertoires in COVID-19. In the study overall: Spain, Italy and the United States supplied samples that represented acute and convalescent COVID-19. The analysed material was cDNA or gDNA that came from T cells, B-cell-depleted T cells, or PBMCs.

Authors' analysis steps: By means of reference gene primer amplification, nucleated cell counts were estimated. Profiled with immunoSEQ multiplex PCR; TCRdb holds only in-frame clones, not every one. The V and J calls and clone size come from that table; D and trimming were worked out from the DNA. The data show hundreds of thousands of clones, about nine tenths seen once. Germline V gene sequence: CDR1 SSHAT, CDR2 FNYEAQ (reference sequence). This CDR3 is 16 amino acids long. The ends lost 1 base at V and 2 bases at J; junction bases unmatched: 3. One Seattle source followed patients from active infection through their disease course.

Sequencing used peripheral blood. J is TRBJ2-5 and V is TRBV7-7; 11 bases agree with TRBD1. This receptor was identified in a woman aged 45-65 years with COVID-19, enrolled during active disease. CDR3 DNA sequence: TGTGCCAGCAGCTTAGGAGGGACAGGGGGACAAGAGACCCAGTACTTC. Protein: CASSLGGTGGQETQYF.